One sample yielded the 28 T cell receptor beta chains listed below, sequenced in a study of CD4+ T cells in melanoma. Sequencing was performed with immunoSEQ multiplex PCR; in TCRdb, only in-frame clones are kept and a portion is missing. This table has about 10,000 clones, 64% appearing once. What was sequenced was cells from a culture (not recorded whether cultured in vitro). The receptors were gathered from a human donor with melanoma.

This rearrangement joins TRBV4-1 to TRBJ2-5; D may match TRBD1 or TRBD2 (5 bases each). V lost 4 bases and J lost 4, with 10 bases in between. Germline CDR1 MGHRA, CDR2 YSYEKL. This CDR3 is 13 amino acids long. CDR3 nucleotide sequence: TGCGCCAGCAGCCGGGATGGGGGAGAGACCCAGTACTTC. This codes for CASSRDGGETQYF.

This chain connects TRBV5-1 to TRBJ2-3, with D perhaps given as TRBD1 or TRBD2 (6 bases each). The V gene's germline CDR1 is SGHRS and CDR2 YFSETQ. The CDR3 contains 18 residues. V lost 5 bases, J lost 1 base, and 23 bases lay in between. CDR3 nucleotide sequence: TGCGCCAGCAGTCCGGACAGAAGGAGGGGTCGCGGCACAGATACGCAGTATTTT. Protein: CASSPDRRRGRGTDTQYF.

This chain uses TRBV7-2 with TRBJ2-1, with TRBD2 matching 9 bases. The CDR3 sequence is 16 residues long. Trimming took 4 bases from V and 4 from J; bases not matched to a gene: 8. CDR1 and CDR2 (germline): SGHTA, FQGNSA. The CDR3 bases are TGTGCCAGCAGCTCTAGCTCAGCGGGAGGTTACAATGAGCAGTTCTTC. Its translation: CASSSSSAGGYNEQFF.

This clone appeared a few times. The chain carries TRBV2 and TRBJ1-2, with 8 positions matching TRBD1. This CDR3 is built from 15 residues. Germline V gene lookup returns CDR1 SNHLY and CDR2 FYNNEI. Losses at the gene ends were 6 bases for V and 8 bases for J; bases not matched to a gene: 14. The DNA for the CDR3 is TGTGCCAGCAGATCGAGGGGGGCAGGGGGCATCGGCTACACCTTC. As protein: CASRSRGAGGIGYTF.

CDR3 in amino acids: CASTRDVRSGNTIYF. The CDR3 DNA reads TGTGCCAGCACCAGGGACGTTCGCTCTGGAAACACCATATATTTT. J is TRBJ1-3 and V is TRBV7-8; D may be TRBD1 (5 bases). CDR1 and CDR2 from the germline V gene are SGHVS and FQNEAQ. Trimming removed 7 bases from V and 0 bases from J, with 13 bases in between. CDR3 size: 15 residues. The full variable domain, with the rest looked up from reference TRBV7-8 and TRBJ1-3, is GAGVSQSPRYKVAKRGQDVALRCDPISGHVSLFWYQQALGQGPEFLTYFQNEAQLDKSGLPSDRFFAERPEGSVSTLKIQRTQQEDSAVYLCASTRDVRSGNTIYFGEGSWLTVV.

The chain combines TRBV27 with TRBJ1-1; D possibly corresponds to TRBD1 (6 bases). The length of the CDR3 is 14 residues. Looked up from germline, CDR1 is MNHEY and CDR2 is SMNVEV (reference sequence). Between the trimmed V and J ends, which lost 2 bases and 8 bases, there was a span of 15 bases. The CDR3 is CASSLRGGAEEAFF. CDR3 nucleotide sequence: TGTGCCAGCAGTTTACGGGGGGGGGCCGAGGAAGCTTTCTTT.

The J gene is TRBJ1-5, the V gene TRBV2, with 8 positions matching TRBD1. The CDR3 sequence is 14 residues long. Germline-derived CDR1 and CDR2 are SNHLY and FYNNEI. V lost 5 bases to trimming and J lost 7 bases; unmatched junction nucleotides: 7. The CDR3, as DNA: TGTGCCAGCAGTTTGACAGGGGCTGAACAGCCCCAGCATTTT. Translation: CASSLTGAEQPQHF.

V gene TRBV15 combines with J gene TRBJ1-6; D is possibly TRBD1 (5 bases). This CDR3 contains 17 residues. V lost 6 bases to trimming and J lost 7 bases, with 22 bases between them. Germline V gene data show CDR1 as LNHNV and CDR2 as YYDKDF (reference sequence). CDR3 nucleotides: TGTGCCACCAGGGCGGGTTGGCAGCCCCGGGACAATTCACCCCTCCACTTT. This gives the protein CATRAGWQPRDNSPLHF.

The genes are TRBV4-2 and TRBJ2-5; no clear D gene. Per the germline V gene, CDR1 is LGHNA and CDR2 is YNFKEQ. The CDR3 covers 15 residues. The V and J ends lost 0 bases and 4 bases respectively, with 12 bases between them. CDR3 DNA sequence: TGTGCCAGCAGCCAAGAAGGGCAGTCCGTAGAGACCCAGTACTTC. Residues: CASSQEGQSVETQYF.

This clone appeared a single time. The chain joins TRBV4-2 to TRBJ1-4; D call uncertain. Deletions cut 0 bases from V and 8 bases from J, with 10 bases between. This CDR3 comprises 14 residues. Per the germline V gene, CDR1 is LGHNA and CDR2 is YNFKEQ. The CDR3 DNA reads as TGTGCCAGCAGCCAAGATAGCGGTTTCGAAAAACTGTTTTTT. It is translated as CASSQDSGFEKLFF.

The J gene is TRBJ2-5, the V gene TRBV10-2; TRBD2 matches at 8 bases. With 2 bases clipped from V and 4 bases from J, the junction kept 12 bases outside the gene matches. Germline V lookup: CDR1 WSHSY, CDR2 SAAADI. The length of the CDR3 is 17 residues. CDR3 coding DNA: TGCGCCAGCAGTGAGCCGGTTACTAGCGGATTGAGAGAGACCCAGTACTTC. Its protein product is CASSEPVTSGLRETQYF.

This chain links TRBV11-2 with TRBJ1-6; D remains ambiguous. This CDR3 has 17 residues. V lost 2 bases and J lost 6, with 17 bases in between. The V gene's germline CDR1 is SGHAT and CDR2 FQNNGV. The CDR3 sequence: CASSLTVPVLVNSPLHF. CDR3 DNA: TGTGCCAGCAGCTTAACAGTGCCCGTTCTTGTTAATTCACCCCTCCACTTT.

In this sample, this clone turned up a few times. This rearrangement joins TRBV15 to TRBJ2-2, with TRBD1 matching 8 bases. V lost 3 bases and J lost 0; bases outside the gene matches: 0. The CDR3 totals 15 residues. The germline gives CDR1 LNHNV, CDR2 YYDKDF (reference sequence). CDR3 sequence reads: CATSRGQANTGELFF. Written as DNA, the CDR3 is TGTGCCACCAGCAGGGGACAGGCGAACACCGGGGAGCTGTTTTTT.

In its sample, this clone was seen once. This chain connects TRBV11-2 to TRBJ2-3, with D hard to call. Trimming shortened V by 0 bases and J by 7 bases, and 26 bases separated the two germline ends. This CDR3 is 19 amino acids long. CDR1 SGHAT and CDR2 FQNNGV come from the germline V gene. CDR3 sequence: CASSLDSRAAFVRRNTQYF. In nucleotides, the CDR3 is TGTGCCAGCAGCTTAGATTCTAGGGCGGCATTCGTAAGGCGAAATACGCAGTATTTT.

The chain's CDR3 is CASSEIAGGPGDTQYF. The CDR3 nucleotides read TGTGCCAGCTCAGAAATAGCGGGGGGGCCTGGAGATACGCAGTATTTT. The chain combines TRBV18 with TRBJ2-3, with 11 bases fitting TRBD2. The ends lost 5 bases at V and 5 bases at J; junction bases unmatched: 9. The germline V gene encodes CDR1 KGHSH and CDR2 LQKENI. This CDR3 contains 16 residues.

J is TRBJ1-6 and V is TRBV5-1; 9 nucleotides line up with TRBD1. From germline, CDR1 is SGHRS and CDR2 YFSETQ. This CDR3 has 16 residues. Trimming cost V 4 bases and J 9 bases; bases outside gene matches: 11. DNA for the CDR3: TGCGCCAGCAGCCGGACAGGGGTGGGGCCGGGTTCACCCCTCCACTTT. This sequence encodes CASSRTGVGPGSPLHF.

This clone was observed a handful of times. The J gene is TRBJ1-4, the V gene TRBV10-3; D is unclear. Trimming removed 7 bases at V and 10 bases at J, with 16 bases between. Per the germline V gene, CDR1 is ENHRY and CDR2 is SYGVKD. This CDR3 region has 13 residues. CDR3 nucleotide sequence: TGTGCCATCAAAGACGGCCCTCTTGGAAAACTGTTTTTT. Translating it yields CAIKDGPLGKLFF.

The chain combines TRBV6-6 with TRBJ1-5; D gene ambiguous. Germline CDR1 is MNHNY and CDR2 is SVGAGI (reference sequence). The CDR3 length is 13 residues. Trimming took off 6 bases at V and 4 bases at J, with 10 bases between the two ends. CDR3 amino acids: CASRTTLNQPQHF. In DNA form, the CDR3 reads TGTGCCAGCAGAACCACCCTGAATCAGCCCCAGCATTTT.

This clone was seen a few times. Mismatch with germline at one junction end may stem from a read error. The rearrangement joins TRBV30 to TRBJ1-5; D may be TRBD1 (5 bases). Looked up from germline, CDR1 is GTSNPN and CDR2 is SVGIG (reference sequence). This CDR3 has 13 amino acids. The CDR3 DNA reads as TGTGCCTGGAGTGCAGGGTCCAATCATCCCCAGCATTTT. Translated, it gives CAWSAGSNHPQHF.

The chain joins TRBV19 to TRBJ2-3, with 7 bases aligning to TRBD2. The CDR3 has 16 amino acids. The V gene's germline CDR1 is LNHDA and CDR2 SQIVND (reference sequence). Trimming took 6 bases from V and 2 from J; bases not matched to a gene: 11. The CDR3 spells CASSGTLSGATDTQYF. The CDR3 DNA follows: TGTGCCAGTAGCGGGACCCTCAGCGGGGCCACAGATACGCAGTATTTT.

The chain combines TRBV7-2 with TRBJ2-3; 13 nucleotides align to TRBD2. CDR1 and CDR2 from the germline V gene are SGHTA and FQGNSA. The length of the CDR3 is 17 residues. V was clipped by 5 bases and J by 2 bases; unmatched bases: 7. The CDR3 sequence is CASSPRTSGGSTDTQYF. The CDR3 region has the DNA TGTGCCAGCAGCCCGAGGACTAGCGGGGGATCCACAGATACGCAGTATTTT.

The chain joins TRBV10-3 to TRBJ2-3; D not certain. Germline CDR1 reads ENHRY; CDR2 reads SYGVKD. CDR3 length: 11 residues. V was shortened by 5 bases and J by 5 bases, with 5 bases between the two germline ends. Here the CDR3 DNA reads TGTGCCATCAGTAACTTAGATACGCAGTATTTT. Protein product: CAISNLDTQYF.

The chain recombines TRBV13 with TRBJ2-7; no clear D. The CDR3 covers 13 residues. The germline V gene encodes CDR1 PRHDT and CDR2 FYEKMQ (reference sequence). V lost 3 bases and J lost 1, with 7 bases in between. The CDR3 DNA reads as TGTGCCAGCAGCTTTAGAAGGTCCTACGAGCAGTACTTC. The encoded protein is CASSFRRSYEQYF.

The chain links TRBV29-1 to TRBJ1-3; the D is unclear. CDR3 size: 14 residues. Germline CDR1 is SQVTM and CDR2 is ANQGSEA. V shed 4 bases and J shed 8 bases, with 18 bases lying between them. In DNA form, the CDR3 reads TGCAGCGTTGTGCTTTTCGGCGCTAGGGACACCATATATTTT. It translates to CSVVLFGARDTIYF.

The table lists this clone with a few counts. The gene calls are TRBV6-6 and TRBJ2-5; D might be TRBD1 (5 bases). The CDR3 runs 15 residues. The germline CDR1 and CDR2 sequences are MNHNY and SVGAGI (reference sequence). V gave up 2 bases and J gave up 4 bases, with 14 bases separating them. The CDR3 nucleotides are TGTGCCAGCAGTTACCCCCAGGGTGCGATAGAGACCCAGTACTTC. Amino acids: CASSYPQGAIETQYF.

This clone was recorded once. V and J are TRBV5-6 and TRBJ2-3, with TRBD2 as a possible D gene (5 bases). The CDR3 is 16 amino acids. Trimming left V 0 bases short and J 2 bases short, with 13 bases between. CDR1 and CDR2 from the germline V gene are SGHDT and YYEEEE. The DNA of the CDR3 is TGTGCCAGCAGCTTGGGTTCCGTGAGGGTCACAGATACGCAGTATTTT. This translates into CASSLGSVRVTDTQYF.

The gene calls are TRBV12-2 and TRBJ1-1; TRBD1, as called in the table, went unchecked against the DNA. TRBV12-2 is classified as a pseudogene. The CDR3 length is 17 residues. CDR3 DNA sequence: TGTGCAAGTCGCTACAAAGGGTTAGACAGGACTGTAGCTGAAGCTTTCTTT. It is translated as CASRYKGLDRTVAEAFF.

The chain is built from TRBV19 and TRBJ1-6; D possibly corresponds to TRBD1 (5 bases). Trimming stripped 4 bases from V and 8 bases from J, with 18 bases between. Germline V gene sequence: CDR1 LNHDA, CDR2 SQIVND (reference sequence). There are 16 residues in the CDR3. The DNA of the CDR3 is TGTGCCAGTAGTACCTCGGCCCGGGGGGGGTATTCACCCCTCCACTTT. Its translation: CASSTSARGGYSPLHF.